Below, 25 T cell receptor beta chains from the same sample are listed, as sequenced in a study of blood T cell repertoires in COVID-19. Profiling relied on immunoSEQ multiplex PCR, and the TCRdb table lists in-frame clones only, not all of them. The sample has 200,000 to 250,000 clones; about 83% are singletons. Sequenced sample: PBMCs or T cells enriched from blood (not recorded which). The receptors originated from a middle-aged woman who had recovered from COVID-19.

This clone was seen just once. V and J are TRBV5-4 and TRBJ2-3; unclear D gene. The CDR3 length is 17 residues. Trimming took off 0 bases at V and 0 bases at J, with 14 bases between the two ends. Germline CDR1 reads SGHNT; CDR2 reads YYREEE (reference sequence). The CDR3 DNA is TGTGCCAGCAGCTTGGCCAGCAGGAAACCTAGCACAGATACGCAGTATTTT. Translated: CASSLASRKPSTDTQYF. Looking up the rest from reference TRBV5-4 and TRBJ2-3 gives the full variable domain: ETGVTQSPTHLIKTRGQQVTLRCSSQSGHNTVSWYQQALGQGPQFIFQYYREEENGRGNFPPRFSGLQFPNYSSELNVNALELDDSALYLCASSLASRKPSTDTQYFGPGTRLTVL.

V and J are TRBV24-1 and TRBJ2-2; 10 bases match TRBD2. CDR3 length: 16 residues. CDR1 is KGHDR and CDR2 is SFDVKD in the germline V gene. Germline trimming cut 7 bases from V and 6 bases from J; bases unmatched to any gene: 10. The CDR3 coding sequence is TGTGCCACCAGCAGATCACTAGCGGGAAATTCCGGGGAGCTGTTTTTT. As protein: CATSRSLAGNSGELFF.

V usage is TRBV25-1 and J usage is TRBJ2-7; a weak D match, TRBD1 (5 bases). Germline V CDR1 and CDR2: MGHDK, SYGVNS. With 8 bases removed from V and 2 bases from J, the gap between germline ends came to 13 bases. The CDR3 is made up of 13 amino acids. The CDR3 sequence is CASAPQGTYEQYF. The DNA of the CDR3 is TGTGCCAGCGCTCCTCAGGGCACCTACGAGCAGTACTTC.

The V and J genes are TRBV4-3 and TRBJ2-1, with a tentative D call TRBD1 (6 bases). The V end was cut by 0 bases, the J end by 10 bases, with 19 bases between. Germline V lookup: CDR1 LGHNA, CDR2 YSLEER. The CDR3 spans 16 residues. As DNA, the CDR3 is TGCGCCAGCAGCCAAGATTGGGGGCAGCGTGGGTTCGAGCAGTTCTTC. Translating gives CASSQDWGQRGFEQFF.

This clone was counted between two and nine times. The chain carries TRBV5-8 and TRBJ2-3; 14 nucleotides match TRBD2. V was pared by 4 bases and J by 0 bases, with 10 bases of the junction left unmatched. This CDR3 has 19 amino acids. Germline-derived CDR1 and CDR2 are SGHTS and YDEGEE. The CDR3 DNA follows: TGTGCCAGCAGCCTGGGACTAGCGGGAGAGCCATACAGCACAGATACGCAGTATTTT. Amino acid sequence: CASSLGLAGEPYSTDTQYF.

This chain links TRBV30 with TRBJ2-3, with 7 bases identical to TRBD2. The V and J ends lost 1 base and 7 bases, in that order; junction bases with no gene match: 17. Germline V CDR1 and CDR2: GTSNPN, SVGIG (reference sequence). This CDR3 region has 17 residues. CDR3 protein: CAWSGKSLAVKVNTQYF. The CDR3 DNA reads as TGTGCCTGGAGTGGAAAGAGTCTAGCGGTTAAGGTGAATACGCAGTATTTT.

The chain employs TRBV4-1 and TRBJ2-1; tentative D call: TRBD2 (6 bases). CDR1 and CDR2 (germline): MGHRA, YSYEKL. Trimming left V 2 bases short and J 8 bases short, with 13 bases between. This CDR3 region has 14 residues. DNA for the CDR3: TGCGCCAGCAGCCAACCCGGGACTCAGGATGAGCAGTTCTTC. It is translated as CASSQPGTQDEQFF.

This clone has a single count. V usage is TRBV29-1 and J usage is TRBJ1-1; 9 nucleotides match TRBD1. V lost 4 bases to trimming and J lost 7 bases; unmatched junction nucleotides: 10. This CDR3 region has 14 residues. Germline lookup yields CDR1 SQVTM and CDR2 ANQGSEA. CDR3 residues: CSVAPRTGGLEAFF. DNA for the CDR3: TGCAGCGTTGCGCCCCGTACAGGGGGCCTTGAAGCTTTCTTT.

The chain employs TRBV18 and TRBJ2-1, with TRBD1 matching over 9 bases. Germline V lookup: CDR1 KGHSH, CDR2 LQKENI. This CDR3 is built from 18 residues. V shed 5 bases and J 10 bases; nucleotides not matched to a gene: 21. In nucleotides, the CDR3 is TGTGCCAGCTCATCCGGGACAGGGAAACTGAGGTCTCCAAGGGAGCAGTTCTTC. Translated, it gives CASSSGTGKLRSPREQFF.

V and J are TRBV24-1 and TRBJ2-5, with 7 bases aligning to TRBD1. The germline V gene encodes CDR1 KGHDR and CDR2 SFDVKD. The V gene end was trimmed by 3 bases and the J gene end by 5 bases; junction bases not matched to a gene: 8. This CDR3 region has 15 residues. CDR3 protein: CATSDPSWTGETQYF. The DNA for the CDR3 is TGTGCCACCAGTGATCCTTCCTGGACAGGCGAGACCCAGTACTTC.

The V call is TRBV6-5, the J call TRBJ2-3; 9 bases are shared with TRBD2. Per the germline V gene, CDR1 is MNHEY and CDR2 is SVGAGI. This CDR3 comprises 16 residues. After removal of 0 bases from V and 0 bases from J, the junction contained 1 base not matched to a gene. The CDR3 is CASSYSREGSTDTQYF. Here the CDR3 DNA reads TGTGCCAGCAGTTACTCGCGGGAGGGAAGCACAGATACGCAGTATTTT.

This rearrangement joins TRBV7-6 to TRBJ2-7; D is possibly TRBD1 (5 bases). Germline CDR1 is SGHVS and CDR2 is FNYEAQ. V was clipped by 1 base and J by 3 bases, with 10 bases between them. This CDR3 comprises 14 residues. CDR3 DNA: TGTGCCAGCAGCTTAGGTCCTCAGGGCTACGAGCAGTACGTC. It translates to CASSLGPQGYEQYV.

The rearrangement links TRBV9 to TRBJ2-6; D is undetermined. This CDR3 region has 15 residues. Germline-derived CDR1 and CDR2 are SGDLS and YYNGEE. Deletions cut 3 bases from V and 0 bases from J, with 7 bases between. As DNA, the CDR3 is TGTGCCAGCAGCGCCGTCTTCTCTGGGGCCAACGTCCTGACTTTC. It translates to CASSAVFSGANVLTF.

The chain joins TRBV7-2 to TRBJ1-1; D call uncertain. The germline V gene has CDR1 SGHTA and CDR2 FQGNSA. The length of the CDR3 is 14 residues. Trimming removed 1 base from V and 7 bases from J, with 13 bases in between. CDR3 DNA: TGTGCCAGCAGCTTAGATCGCGTTGGTGGTGAAGCTTTCTTT. This sequence encodes CASSLDRVGGEAFF.

The chain joins TRBV6-5 to TRBJ1-1, with D possibly TRBD1 on 5 matching bases. The germline V and J ends were trimmed by 2 bases and 11 bases, with 15 bases remaining between them. The CDR3 runs 13 residues. The germline CDR1 and CDR2 sequences are MNHEY and SVGAGI. CDR3 sequence reads: CASSYVGGNRAFF. CDR3 nucleotide sequence: TGTGCCAGCAGTTACGTGGGAGGGAACAGGGCTTTCTTT.

This clone is a singleton in its sample. This sequence joins TRBV29-1 and TRBJ2-1; D might be TRBD1 (5 bases). The V gene lost 0 bases and the J gene lost 0 bases, with 9 bases spanning the gap. Germline V gives CDR1 SQVTM, CDR2 ANQGSEA. The CDR3 length is 15 residues. The CDR3 loop reads CSVEDQTASYNEQFF. CDR3 sequence (DNA): TGCAGCGTTGAAGATCAGACAGCCTCCTACAATGAGCAGTTCTTC.

The chain combines TRBV3-1 (or the pseudogene TRBV3-2) with TRBJ2-3; 8 bases line up with TRBD1. J gave up 4 bases and V 4 bases, and 4 bases lay outside the gene matches. Germline assignment: CDR1 LGHDT and CDR2 YNNKEL (reference sequence). This CDR3 comprises 14 residues. The CDR3 DNA follows: TGTGCCAGCAGCCCCGGACAGGGCCCAGATACGCAGTATTTT. It is translated as CASSPGQGPDTQYF.

The genes are TRBV11-3 and TRBJ2-2; D might be TRBD2 (5 bases). V lost 4 bases and J lost 7, with 16 bases in between. The CDR3 runs to 15 residues. Germline V CDR1 and CDR2: SGHNT, YENEEA. DNA for the CDR3: TGTGCCAGCAGCTCAGAGGGAGTGGTGAACGGGGAGCTGTTTTTT. This sequence encodes CASSSEGVVNGELFF. Full variable domain (rest looked up from reference TRBV11-3 and TRBJ2-2): EAGVVQSPRYKIIEKKQPVAFWCNPISGHNTLYWYLQNLGQGPELLIRYENEEAVDDSQLPKDRFSAERLKGVDSTLKIQPAELGDSAVYLCASSSEGVVNGELFFGEGSRLTVL.

The chain uses TRBV5-4 and TRBJ2-5, with D perhaps TRBD2 (7 bases). Germline V CDR1 and CDR2: SGHNT, YYREEE (reference sequence). Trimming took 2 bases from V and 3 from J, leaving 11 bases between them. The CDR3 covers 14 residues. CDR3 nucleotide sequence: TGTGCCAGCAGCTTAGAAGGGGGGGAAGAGACCCAGTACTTC. This gives the protein CASSLEGGEETQYF. Complete variable domain (other parts from reference TRBV5-4 and TRBJ2-5): ETGVTQSPTHLIKTRGQQVTLRCSSQSGHNTVSWYQQALGQGPQFIFQYYREEENGRGNFPPRFSGLQFPNYSSELNVNALELDDSALYLCASSLEGGEETQYFGPGTRLLVL.

The V gene is TRBV9, the J gene TRBJ1-2; possibly TRBD1 for D (5 bases). The CDR3 covers 15 residues. Trimming left V 4 bases short and J 8 bases short, with 21 bases between. The germline CDR1 and CDR2 sequences are SGDLS and YYNGEE. The CDR3 DNA reads as TGTGCCAGCAGCCCGAAGAAGGGGCAGGGAGGGGGCTACACCTTC. Translation: CASSPKKGQGGGYTF.

The J gene is TRBJ1-1, the V gene TRBV12-3 or TRBV12-4, with D possibly matching TRBD1 (5 bases). The V end was cut by 3 bases, the J end by 7 bases, with 12 bases between. The CDR3 has 13 residues. CDR3: CASSFIGHSEAFF. The CDR3 region has the DNA TGTGCCAGCAGTTTTATTGGACACAGTGAAGCTTTCTTT.

The chain employs TRBV6-2 or TRBV6-3 and TRBJ2-1, with 7 bases identical to TRBD1. The ends lost 4 bases at V and 6 bases at J; junction bases unmatched: 12. The length of the CDR3 is 16 residues. CDR1 is MNHEY, CDR2 SVGEGT, per germline. CDR3 coding DNA: TGTGCCAGCAGTTCCGAGGGGGCGGAATACTTCAATGAGCAGTTCTTC. This gives the protein CASSSEGAEYFNEQFF.

The gene calls are TRBV4-2 and TRBJ2-1; tentative D call: TRBD1 (7 bases). The germline V gene encodes CDR1 LGHNA and CDR2 YNFKEQ. V lost 0 bases, J lost 5 bases, and 20 bases lay in between. The CDR3 runs to 18 residues. Written as DNA, the CDR3 is TGTGCCAGCAGCCAAGATCGGGGACAGCGGGCTCGACACAATGAGCAGTTCTTC. Residues: CASSQDRGQRARHNEQFF.

This clone came up once. The CDR3 DNA sequence: TGTGCCAGCAGCTTGTTACAGGAAAAACTGTTTTTT. It translates to CASSLLQEKLFF. This chain links TRBV7-8 with TRBJ1-4; no reliable D call. With 3 bases removed from V and 8 bases from J, the gap between germline ends came to 7 bases. This CDR3 has 12 residues. In germline, CDR1 is SGHVS, CDR2 FQNEAQ.

This rearrangement joins TRBV6-6 to TRBJ1-2; no firm D call. CDR3 length: 14 residues. Germline V gives CDR1 MNHNY, CDR2 SVGAGI (reference sequence). Trimming took off 2 bases at V and 6 bases at J, with 13 bases between the two ends. The CDR3 sequence is CASSYDRGPDGYTF. The CDR3 DNA reads as TGTGCCAGCAGTTACGATCGTGGGCCTGATGGCTACACCTTC.